A single sample gave rise to the 29 T cell receptor beta chains below, sequenced in a study of T cell repertoires in cytomegalovirus infection. TCRdb re-derived calls from the reads in MiXCR, one entry per CDR3 protein. Of 510,000 or so distinct CDR3 sequences in the sample, 26% were seen once. Sequenced sample: PBMCs. These receptor sequences come from a human donor in good health (CMV status not recorded). Some clones in this sample may be carry-over from other donors' samples.

This chain joins TRBV5-4 and TRBJ2-7, with 9 nucleotides matching TRBD2. Germline CDR1 and CDR2: SGHNT and YYREEE (reference sequence). The V and J ends lost 1 base and 4 bases, in that order; junction bases with no gene match: 6. This CDR3 has 15 residues. CDR3 DNA sequence: TGTGCCAGCAGCTTGCCTAGCGGGGAGGGATACGAGCAGTACTTC. Protein sequence: CASSLPSGEGYEQYF.

This clonotype was counted a few times. The rearrangement uses TRBV28 and TRBJ2-2, with D hard to call. The germline gives CDR1 MDHEN, CDR2 SYDVKM. The CDR3 contains 12 residues. Trimming took 7 bases from V and 4 from J, leaving 7 bases between them. CDR3 region: CASTLGTGELFF. The CDR3, as DNA: TGTGCCAGCACCTTGGGCACCGGGGAGCTGTTTTTT.

In its sample, this clonotype was seen many times. V is TRBV7-2 and J is TRBJ2-3; 7 bases are shared with TRBD2. Per germline, CDR1 SGHTA and CDR2 FQGNSA. V shed 5 bases and J 7 bases; nucleotides not matched to a gene: 18. CDR3 length equals 17 residues. The CDR3 DNA sequence: TGTGCCAGCAGCCCGGACCCCGGACTAGGAGGCGCTTATACGCAGTATTTT. This encodes CASSPDPGLGGAYTQYF.

This clonotype was seen a handful of times. This chain uses TRBV6-5 with TRBJ1-6, with a weak D call TRBD1 (5 bases). The V end lost 6 bases, the J end lost 14 bases, and 29 bases lay between the germline ends. Germline V lookup: CDR1 MNHEY, CDR2 SVGAGI. The CDR3 has 17 residues. The CDR3 sequence: CASRSEVTASGGTSLHF. DNA of the CDR3: TGTGCCAGCAGGTCAGAGGTGACCGCCTCGGGGGGAACGTCCCTCCACTTT.

This clonotype showed up many times. The chain recombines TRBV7-8 with TRBJ1-2, with D hard to call. Per germline, CDR1 SGHVS and CDR2 FQNEAQ. Trimming stripped 1 base from V and 8 bases from J, with 14 bases between. This CDR3 comprises 14 residues. The CDR3 here is CASSLDANSLGYTF. CDR3 DNA sequence: TGTGCCAGCAGCTTAGATGCCAACTCACTCGGCTACACCTTC.

The genes are TRBV12-5 and TRBJ2-3, with TRBD2 identical over 12 bases. This CDR3 contains 15 residues. The ends lost 1 base at V and 7 bases at J; junction bases unmatched: 3. The germline V gene encodes CDR1 LGHNT and CDR2 FRNRAP. The CDR3 loop reads CASGLELAGGNTQYF. The CDR3 DNA follows: TGTGCTAGTGGTTTGGAACTAGCGGGAGGAAATACGCAGTATTTT.

This chain connects TRBV3-1 to TRBJ2-2, with 7 bases lining up with TRBD1. J gave up 2 bases and V 4 bases, and 7 bases lay outside the gene matches. The CDR3 loop spans 16 amino acids. Germline-derived CDR1 and CDR2 are LGHDT and YNNKEL (reference sequence). The CDR3 loop is CASSPPGTANTGELFF. DNA for the CDR3: TGTGCCAGCAGCCCCCCGGGGACAGCTAACACCGGGGAGCTGTTTTTT.

This clonotype occurred a few times. The chain's CDR3 is CASSVGEVNNQPQHF. Here the CDR3 DNA reads TGTGCCAGCAGTGTTGGAGAAGTCAATAATCAGCCCCAGCATTTT. V is TRBV2 and J is TRBJ1-5, with no clear D. V shed 4 bases and J shed 4 bases, with 14 bases lying between them. The CDR3 extends over 15 amino acids. The germline V gene has CDR1 SNHLY and CDR2 FYNNEI.

This clonotype occurred many times. The chain recombines TRBV7-2 with TRBJ2-3; 7 positions agree with TRBD1. Trimming cost V 3 bases and J 4 bases; bases outside gene matches: 7. CDR3 length equals 15 residues. CDR1 is SGHTA, CDR2 FQGNSA, per germline. The CDR3 reads CASSLGNQGADTQYF. Here the CDR3 DNA reads TGTGCCAGCAGCTTGGGTAACCAGGGGGCAGATACGCAGTATTTT.

This clonotype appeared many times. The gene calls are TRBV6-2 or TRBV6-3 and TRBJ2-2; no definite D call. V was cut by 6 bases and J by 6 bases, with 5 bases left in between. Germline values: CDR1 MNHEY, CDR2 SVGEGT. This CDR3 region has 11 residues. The CDR3 protein is CASSQAGELFF. CDR3 in DNA: TGTGCCAGCAGCCAAGCCGGGGAGCTGTTTTTT.

This clonotype showed up just a few times. V is TRBV14 and J is TRBJ2-7; D tentatively fits TRBD1 or TRBD2 (6 bases each). CDR1 is SGHDN, CDR2 FVKESK, per germline. This CDR3 is 15 amino acids long. Trimming left V 1 base short and J 7 bases short, with 17 bases between. The CDR3 sequence is CASSQGGARAWEQYF. The CDR3 DNA follows: TGTGCCAGCAGCCAAGGGGGGGCCCGCGCCTGGGAGCAGTACTTC.

The rearrangement joins TRBV12-3 or TRBV12-4 to TRBJ2-1; D is undetermined. This CDR3 spans 13 amino acids. The V end was cut by 4 bases, the J end by 4 bases, with 8 bases between. CDR3 nucleotide sequence: TGTGCCAGCAGTTGGGTTCTTTACAATGAGCAGTTCTTC. Protein sequence: CASSWVLYNEQFF.

The rearrangement uses TRBV7-2 and TRBJ2-7; the match to TRBD1 covers 10 bases. The CDR3 sequence is 15 residues long. Trimming removed 3 bases from V and 2 bases from J; junction bases left unmatched: 4. Germline CDR1 SGHTA, CDR2 FQGNSA. This CDR3 reads CASSLTGGIAYEQYF. In DNA, the CDR3 is TGTGCCAGCAGCTTGACAGGGGGCATCGCCTACGAGCAGTACTTC.

The chain joins TRBV20-1 to TRBJ2-7; TRBD2 matches at 14 bases. Germline V gives CDR1 DFQATT, CDR2 SNEGSKA (reference sequence). V was clipped by 8 bases and J by 6 bases; unmatched bases: 6. There are 13 residues in the CDR3. DNA of the CDR3: TGCAGTTCGGGACTAGCGGGAGTAAGCGAGCAGTACTTC. It yields the protein CSSGLAGVSEQYF.

The chain couples TRBV27 to TRBJ2-6; D not certain. V lost 4 bases, J lost 2 bases, and 6 bases lay in between. CDR1 and CDR2 (germline): MNHEY, SMNVEV (reference sequence). The CDR3 extends over 14 amino acids. The CDR3 here is CASSSSAGANVLTF. In DNA form, the CDR3 reads TGTGCCAGCAGTTCATCTGCTGGGGCCAACGTCCTGACTTTC. Complete variable domain (other parts from reference TRBV27 and TRBJ2-6): EAQVTQNPRYLITVTGKKLTVTCSQNMNHEYMSWYRQDPGLGLRQIYYSMNVEVTDKGDVPEGYKVSRKEKRNFPLILESPSPNQTSLYFCASSSSAGANVLTFGAGSRLTVL.

The rearrangement joins TRBV20-1 to TRBJ1-1; 8 bases map to TRBD1. The CDR3 spans 13 residues. V lost 6 bases, J lost 4 bases, and 7 bases stayed unmatched. Germline assignment: CDR1 DFQATT and CDR2 SNEGSKA (reference sequence). In DNA form, the CDR3 reads TGCAGTGCCGAGCCGACAGGGGTCACTGAAGCTTTCTTT. This gives the protein CSAEPTGVTEAFF.

This rearrangement joins TRBV7-3 to TRBJ2-1; 12 positions agree with TRBD2. This CDR3 is built from 15 residues. J lost 9 bases, V lost 5 bases, and 8 bases had no gene match. Looked up from germline, CDR1 is SGHTA and CDR2 is FQGTGA. CDR3 in amino acids: CASSRTSGRRREQFF. The CDR3 DNA follows: TGTGCCAGCAGCCGCACTAGCGGGAGGAGGCGTGAGCAGTTCTTC. Full variable domain (missing parts from reference TRBV7-3 and TRBJ2-1): GAGVSQTPSNKVTEKGKYVELRCDPISGHTALYWYRQSLGQGPEFLIYFQGTGAADDSGLPNDRFFAVRPEGSVSTLKIQRTERGDSAVYLCASSRTSGRRREQFFGPGTRLTVL.

This clonotype was detected only a few times. The chain is built from TRBV30 and TRBJ2-3; D is perhaps TRBD2 (5 bases). The germline gives CDR1 GTSNPN, CDR2 SVGIG (reference sequence). The CDR3 consists of 15 residues. Trimming stripped 0 bases from V and 0 bases from J, with 10 bases between. Here the CDR3 DNA reads TGTGCCTGGAGTGTATTAGCGTCTAGCACAGATACGCAGTATTTT. Translated, it gives CAWSVLASSTDTQYF.

This clonotype turned up a few times. J is TRBJ2-3 and V is TRBV18, with 13 positions matching TRBD2. CDR1 and CDR2 from the germline V gene are KGHSH and LQKENI. V dropped 4 bases and J dropped 4; count of bases not matched to a gene: 5. The CDR3 sequence is 16 residues long. The CDR3 is CASSRSLAGGPDTQYF. The CDR3, as DNA: TGTGCCAGCTCACGCTCACTAGCGGGAGGGCCAGATACGCAGTATTTT.

The V and J genes are TRBV28 and TRBJ2-5, with TRBD1 identical over 7 bases. V was clipped by 8 bases and J by 4 bases; unmatched bases: 10. This CDR3 contains 14 residues. CDR1 is MDHEN and CDR2 is SYDVKM in the germline V gene. The CDR3 region is CASADDRDLETQYF. The DNA of the CDR3 is TGTGCCAGCGCCGATGACAGGGATTTAGAGACCCAGTACTTC.

In this sample, this clonotype turned up a few times. V gene TRBV6-1 combines with J gene TRBJ2-1, with TRBD1 matching 10 bases. The CDR3 contains 16 residues. From germline, CDR1 is MNHNS and CDR2 SASEGT. With 5 bases clipped from V and 5 bases from J, the junction kept 9 bases outside the gene matches. The CDR3 sequence: CASSRTGTGVDNEQFF. As DNA, the CDR3 is TGTGCCAGCAGTAGGACCGGGACAGGGGTAGACAATGAGCAGTTCTTC.

This rearrangement joins TRBV12-3 or TRBV12-4 to TRBJ2-1; D possibly corresponds to TRBD1 (6 bases). V was trimmed by 6 bases and J by 5 bases, leaving 11 bases between them. The CDR3 length is 13 residues. The DNA of the CDR3 is TGTGCCAGCAGGACCAGGGGAGACAATGAGCAGTTCTTC. It codes for CASRTRGDNEQFF.

This chain connects TRBV28 to TRBJ2-7, with a tentative D call TRBD2 (6 bases). V was clipped by 6 bases and J by 7 bases, with 19 bases between them. This CDR3 has 14 residues. Germline CDR1 and CDR2: MDHEN and SYDVKM. The CDR3 bases are TGTGCCAGCAGAACCGGGAGAGCCCAGGGAGAGCAGTACGTC. Its translation is CASRTGRAQGEQYV.

V usage is TRBV7-9 and J usage is TRBJ1-2, with D perhaps TRBD1 (5 bases). Germline loops: CDR1 SEHNR, CDR2 FQNEAQ (reference sequence). The CDR3 length is 16 residues. The V end lost 1 base, the J end lost 2 bases, and 14 bases lay between the germline ends. The CDR3 sequence is CASSLESGRANYGYTF. In DNA, the CDR3 is TGTGCCAGCAGCTTAGAATCGGGACGAGCAAACTATGGCTACACCTTC.

The V call is TRBV6-5, the J call TRBJ1-4, with D perhaps TRBD1 (5 bases). V shed 6 bases and J shed 8 bases, with 19 bases lying between them. Germline V lookup: CDR1 MNHEY, CDR2 SVGAGI. The CDR3 covers 15 residues. The CDR3 DNA sequence: TGTGCCAGCAGACTATACGGGACTGGAGCCGAAAAACTGTTTTTT. It specifies CASRLYGTGAEKLFF.

This clonotype was seen a handful of times. This chain uses TRBV7-2 with TRBJ2-7; TRBD2 is a possible D gene (5 bases). Trimming took 1 base from V and 5 from J, leaving 15 bases between them. The CDR3 totals 15 residues. Germline assignment: CDR1 SGHTA and CDR2 FQGNSA. CDR3 region: CASSLEIGGSHEQYF. In DNA form, the CDR3 reads TGTGCCAGCAGCTTAGAAATCGGTGGGAGCCACGAGCAGTACTTC.

The chain is built from TRBV7-9 and TRBJ2-1; TRBD2 matches 15 bases. V dropped 2 bases and J dropped 1; count of bases not matched to a gene: 9. CDR1 and CDR2 (germline): SEHNR, FQNEAQ (reference sequence). The CDR3 is 20 residues long. The CDR3 loop is CASSLKPGLAGGRSYNEQFF. As DNA, the CDR3 is TGTGCCAGCAGCTTAAAACCGGGACTAGCGGGAGGCCGGTCCTACAATGAGCAGTTCTTC.

The chain has TRBV7-9 and TRBJ2-1, with TRBD2 matching over 12 bases. V dropped 6 bases and J dropped 1; count of bases not matched to a gene: 4. Germline V CDR1 and CDR2: SEHNR, FQNEAQ (reference sequence). This CDR3 has 16 amino acids. The CDR3 sequence is CASRPGTSGSYNEQFF. Here the CDR3 DNA reads TGTGCCAGCAGACCCGGGACTAGCGGGTCCTACAATGAGCAGTTCTTC. The full variable domain, with the rest looked up from reference TRBV7-9 and TRBJ2-1, is DTGVSQNPRHKITKRGQNVTFRCDPISEHNRLYWYRQTLGQGPEFLTYFQNEAQLEKSRLLSDRFSAERPKGSFSTLEIQRTEQGDSAMYLCASRPGTSGSYNEQFFGPGTRLTVL.

This sequence joins TRBV9 and TRBJ2-1; 9 bases agree with TRBD2. The CDR3 is made up of 16 amino acids. Germline values: CDR1 SGDLS, CDR2 YYNGEE. Trimming cost V 0 bases and J 8 bases; bases outside gene matches: 9. The DNA for the CDR3 is TGTGCCAGCAGCGTAGGTGCGGGAGGGTTGTCGTATGAGCAGTTCTTC. As protein: CASSVGAGGLSYEQFF.